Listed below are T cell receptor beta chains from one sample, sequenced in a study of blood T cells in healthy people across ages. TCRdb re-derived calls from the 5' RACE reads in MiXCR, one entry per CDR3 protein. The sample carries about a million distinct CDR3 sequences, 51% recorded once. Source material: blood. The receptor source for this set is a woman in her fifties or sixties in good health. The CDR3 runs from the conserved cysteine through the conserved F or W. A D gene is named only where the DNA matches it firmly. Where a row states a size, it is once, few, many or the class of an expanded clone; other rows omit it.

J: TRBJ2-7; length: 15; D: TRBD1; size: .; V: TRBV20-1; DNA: TGCAGTGCTAGAGCCGTTCGGGACAGGTGGTCCGAGCAGTACTTC; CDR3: CSARAVRDRWSEQYF
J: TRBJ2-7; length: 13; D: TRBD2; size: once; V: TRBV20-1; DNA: TGCAGTGCTCCCGTCCTAGCGGCCTACGAGCAGTACTTC; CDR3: CSAPVLAAYEQYF
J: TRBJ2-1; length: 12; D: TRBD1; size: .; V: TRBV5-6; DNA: TGTGCCAGCAGCTTTGACCGGGACAGGCTGTTCTTC; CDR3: CASSFDRDRLFF
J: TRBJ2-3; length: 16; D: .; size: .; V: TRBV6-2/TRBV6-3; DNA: TGTGCCGGCAGTTCCCAGGGTACTTTCGGCACAGATACGCAGTATTTT; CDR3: CAGSSQGTFGTDTQYF
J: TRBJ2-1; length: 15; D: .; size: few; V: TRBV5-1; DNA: TGCGCCAGCAGCTTGCAGTGGGAGAGCTACAATGAGCAGTTCTTC; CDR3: CASSLQWESYNEQFF
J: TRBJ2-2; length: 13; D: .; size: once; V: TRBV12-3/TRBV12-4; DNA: TGTGCCAGCAGATTGTTGGAGTTCGGGGAGCTGTTTTTT; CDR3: CASRLLEFGELFF
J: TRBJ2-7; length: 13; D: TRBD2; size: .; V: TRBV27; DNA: TGTGCCAGCAGGTCTAGCGGGAGACACGAGCAGTACTTC; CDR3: CASRSSGRHEQYF
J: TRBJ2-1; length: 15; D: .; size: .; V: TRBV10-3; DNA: TGTGCCATCAGTGACCCCCCCGCTCTCCGGAATGAGCAGTTCTTC; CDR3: CAISDPPALRNEQFF
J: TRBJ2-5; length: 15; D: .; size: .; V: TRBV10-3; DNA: TGTGCCATCAGTGAGTCTCTTGGAGGAAAAGAGACCCAGTACTTC; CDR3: CAISESLGGKETQYF
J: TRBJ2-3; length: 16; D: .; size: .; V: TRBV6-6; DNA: TGTGCCAGCACCGACCTGAGCGGGCGGAGCACAGATACGCAGTATTTT; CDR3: CASTDLSGRSTDTQYF
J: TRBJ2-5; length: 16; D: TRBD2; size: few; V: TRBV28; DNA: TGTGCCAGCAGTGCGCCGGGACTAGCGGTCCAAGAGACCCAGTACTTC; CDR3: CASSAPGLAVQETQYF
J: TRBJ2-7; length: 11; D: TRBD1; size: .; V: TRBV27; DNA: TGTGCCAGCCTAGAGGGACAGGAGCAGTACTTC; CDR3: CASLEGQEQYF
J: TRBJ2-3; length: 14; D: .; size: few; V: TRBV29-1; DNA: TGCAGCGTCCCCATGACTAGAGCCACAGATACGCAGTATTTT; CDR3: CSVPMTRATDTQYF
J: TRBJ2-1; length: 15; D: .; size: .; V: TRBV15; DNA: TGTGCCACCAGCAGACGCCGGGACGGCGGGAATGAGCAGTTCTTC; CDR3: CATSRRRDGGNEQFF
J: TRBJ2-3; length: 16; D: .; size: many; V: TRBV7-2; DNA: TGTGCCAGCAGCTTAGGAGGGTTTCGGCGCACAGATACGCAGTATTTT; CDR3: CASSLGGFRRTDTQYF
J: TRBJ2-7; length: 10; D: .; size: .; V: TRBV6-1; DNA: TGTGCCAGCAAAACCTCCGAGCAGTACTTC; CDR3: CASKTSEQYF
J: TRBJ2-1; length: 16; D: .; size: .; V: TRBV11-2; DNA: TGTGCCAGCAGCCCAAACCCGGGGCTAGCTTACAATGAGCAGTTCTTC; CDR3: CASSPNPGLAYNEQFF
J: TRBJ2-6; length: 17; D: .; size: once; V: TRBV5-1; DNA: TGCGCCAGCAGCTTTACAGGGATTAGCTCTGGGGCCAACGTCCTGACTTTC; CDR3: CASSFTGISSGANVLTF
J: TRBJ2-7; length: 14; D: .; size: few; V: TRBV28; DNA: TGTGCCAGCAGTTTACGGGTTCGGGGCTACGAGCAGTACTTC; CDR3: CASSLRVRGYEQYF
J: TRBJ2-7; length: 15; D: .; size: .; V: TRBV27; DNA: TGTGCCAGCAGTCGTAGACAGGGACTGGGGCTCGAGCAGTACTTC; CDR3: CASSRRQGLGLEQYF
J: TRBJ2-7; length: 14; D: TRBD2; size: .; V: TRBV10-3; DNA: TGTGCCATCAGGCGACTAGCGGGGCAAGACGAGCAGTACTTC; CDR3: CAIRRLAGQDEQYF
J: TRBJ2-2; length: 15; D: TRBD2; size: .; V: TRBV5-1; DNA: TGCGCCACCTCAGTAGCGGGGCAGAACACCGGGGAGCTGTTTTTT; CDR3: CATSVAGQNTGELFF
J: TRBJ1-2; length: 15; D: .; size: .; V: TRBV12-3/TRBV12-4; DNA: TGTGCCAGCACTTCTAACCATGGTGTTAACTATGGCTACACCTTC; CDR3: CASTSNHGVNYGYTF
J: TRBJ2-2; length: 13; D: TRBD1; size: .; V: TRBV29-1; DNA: TGCAGCGGAGGGACAGGCCAGACCGGGGAGCTGTTTTTT; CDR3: CSGGTGQTGELFF
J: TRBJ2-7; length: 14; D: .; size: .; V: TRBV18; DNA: TGTGCCAGCTCACCAACGACAGATTCAGGCGAGCAGTACTTC; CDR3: CASSPTTDSGEQYF
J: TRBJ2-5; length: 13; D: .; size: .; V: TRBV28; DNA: TGTGCCAGCACTAGAGGGTTCGGGGAGACCCAGTACTTC; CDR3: CASTRGFGETQYF
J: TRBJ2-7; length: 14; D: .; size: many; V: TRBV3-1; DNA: TGTGCCAGCAGCCACCAACCCCAGGGGTGGGAGCAGTACTTC; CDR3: CASSHQPQGWEQYF
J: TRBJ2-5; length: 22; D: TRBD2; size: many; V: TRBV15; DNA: TGTGCCACCAGCAGAGGCGAGAGGGGCACTAGCGGGAGGACGGGTCGTTTAGAGACCCAGTACTTC; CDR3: CATSRGERGTSGRTGRLETQYF
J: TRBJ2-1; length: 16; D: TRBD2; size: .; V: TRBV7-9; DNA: TGTGCCAGCACCATAGCGGGAGTAACCCCCTACAATGAGCAGTTCTTC; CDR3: CASTIAGVTPYNEQFF
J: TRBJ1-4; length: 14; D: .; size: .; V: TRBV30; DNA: TGTGCCTGGAGTGTACGGGGGACTAATGAAAAACTGTTTTTT; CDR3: CAWSVRGTNEKLFF
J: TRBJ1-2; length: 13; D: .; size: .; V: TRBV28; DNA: TGTGCCAGCAGTTTAGGCCGCAGGGGTGGCTACACCTTC; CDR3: CASSLGRRGGYTF
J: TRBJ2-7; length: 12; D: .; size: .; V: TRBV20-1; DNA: TGCAGTGCTTGCAGGTCGAGCTACGAGCAGTACTTC; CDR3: CSACRSSYEQYF
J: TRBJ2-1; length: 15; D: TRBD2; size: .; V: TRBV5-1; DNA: TGCGCCAGCAGCTTGACAGCGGGAAACTACAATGAGCAGTTCTTC; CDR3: CASSLTAGNYNEQFF